These 3 T cell receptor beta chains were all obtained from the same sample, sequenced in a study of neoadjuvant anti-PD-1 for oral cavity cancer. Some clones are missing from TCRdb's copy, which holds only in-frame ones; the method was immunoSEQ multiplex PCR. The sample has around 18,000 clones, 69% seen once. The specimen was PBMCs, collected before nivolumab (anti-PD-1) treatment. The receptor source for this set is a person aged 35-80 years with oral cavity squamous cell carcinoma.

Only a few counts were recorded for this clone. This specimen includes other DNA sequences encoding the same CDR3. The CDR3 coding sequence is TGTGCCAGCAGCCTAGGGACAGGGCTTAATCAGCCCCAGCATTTT. It encodes CASSLGTGLNQPQHF. The chain couples TRBV7-2 to TRBJ1-5; 9 bases fit TRBD1. The CDR3 is made up of 15 amino acids. The V gene end was trimmed by 5 bases and the J gene end by 4 bases; junction bases not matched to a gene: 6. Germline values: CDR1 SGHTA, CDR2 FQGNSA.

This sequence joins TRBV6-1 and TRBJ1-2; TRBD1 matches at 7 bases. Germline V gene data show CDR1 as MNHNS and CDR2 as SASEGT. CDR3 length: 13 amino acids. Trimming at V came to 8 bases and at J to 6 bases, leaving 9 bases not matched to a gene. The CDR3 loop is CASEVDRADGYTF. The CDR3 DNA is TGTGCCAGCGAAGTCGACAGGGCGGATGGCTACACCTTC.

The chain couples TRBV29-1 to TRBJ1-5; D is uncertain. V lost 6 bases and J 1 base, leaving 13 bases between the germline ends. The CDR3 runs 14 residues. In germline, CDR1 is SQVTM, CDR2 ANQGSEA. CDR3 DNA: TGCAGCGTGACGAACGGATACAGCAATCAGCCCCAGCATTTT. Amino acid sequence: CSVTNGYSNQPQHF.